This is a list of T cell receptor beta chains from one sample in a study of cytomegalovirus exposure and HLA in healthy donors. Libraries were prepared by immunoSEQ multiplex PCR; TCRdb keeps only in-frame clonotypes and omits some of them. Altogether some 130,000 clones are present, roughly 80% being singletons, with the ten largest covering more than 0.95%. The sample was PBMCs. These receptors all come from a man aged 45-60 years in good health and CMV-seronegative. Each CDR3 is given with its conserved first and last residue.

TRBV19	TRBJ2-7	CASSPLAGGGEQYF
TRBV27	TRBJ2-2	CASSRASGQGWTGELFF
TRBV7-2	TRBJ1-1	CASTLVAGNTEAFF
TRBV28	TRBJ2-1	CASSPPVAGSYNEQFF
TRBV5-4	TRBJ2-7	CASSTEGQGRTYEQYF
TRBV9	TRBJ2-1	CASSVGGLAGGNEQFF
TRBV9	TRBJ2-7	CASSVSSGSYEQYF
TRBV9	TRBJ1-2	CASSSFRGDLYGYTF
TRBV28	TRBJ2-1	CASSSPTSGSGNEQFF
TRBV30	TRBJ2-7	CAWSLSGTWPYEQYF
TRBV2	TRBJ2-3	CASSELGQGTDTQYF
TRBV29-1	TRBJ2-3	CSSSRGAARTDTQYF
TRBV5-8	TRBJ2-3	CASSLWGGTDTQYF
TRBV6-5	TRBJ2-3	CASSFIAGAGSTQYF
TRBV6-5	TRBJ2-7	CASSEGLAGSVVYF
TRBV5-1	TRBJ2-5	CASSFGTTQETQYF
TRBV2	TRBJ1-2	CASSELGTRYGYTF
TRBV4-3	TRBJ2-1	CASSQEIGSLWFF
TRBV28	TRBJ1-5	CASSSHGTGDSNQPQHF
TRBV5-8	TRBJ1-2	CASSAVVGYGYTF
TRBV5-6	TRBJ2-3	CASSGERDRLYF
TRBV2	TRBJ2-5	CASSEAPQGQETQYF
TRBV28	TRBJ1-1	CASSSSGTGGGTEAFF
TRBV27	TRBJ2-2	CASMLGQGDTGELFF
TRBV5-1	TRBJ2-7	CASTVSSGSYEQYF